This TCR beta chain came from a study of PD-L1 blockade in urothelial cancer. At the level of the study: Prior chemotherapy regimens per patient numbered 0 to 3. Study-wide points: Patients with below-median pretreatment blood clonality survived longer.

CDR1 and CDR2 from the germline V gene are KGHSH and LQKENI. V was cut by 0 bases and J by 0 bases, with 7 bases left in between. The CDR3 consists of 15 residues. In regard to this clone: The antigen remains undetermined.

Time point here: peripheral blood 6 weeks after treatment start. Spiking of synthetic TCR analog templates was performed in each PCR. TCRdb's copy holds only in-frame clones and misses some; the assay was immunoSEQ multiplex PCR. The sample shows some 120,000 clones, 86% of them seen only once. The sample consisted of PBMCs, taken around atezolizumab (anti-PD-L1) treatment. This receptor was taken from a man aged 45 to 65 with urothelial cancer. The chain employs TRBV18 and TRBJ2-3; D is unresolved. For the CDR3, the DNA is TGTGCCAGCTCACCACCGCGCTTTAGCACAGATACGCAGTATTTT. It yields the protein CASSPPRFSTDTQYF. Full variable domain (outside the CDR3, taken from reference TRBV18 and TRBJ2-3): NAGVMQNPRHLVRRRGQEARLRCSPMKGHSHVYWYRQLPEEGLKFMVYLQKENIIDESGMPKERFSAEFPKEGPSILRIQQVVRGDSAAYFCASSPPRFSTDTQYFGPGTRLTVL.